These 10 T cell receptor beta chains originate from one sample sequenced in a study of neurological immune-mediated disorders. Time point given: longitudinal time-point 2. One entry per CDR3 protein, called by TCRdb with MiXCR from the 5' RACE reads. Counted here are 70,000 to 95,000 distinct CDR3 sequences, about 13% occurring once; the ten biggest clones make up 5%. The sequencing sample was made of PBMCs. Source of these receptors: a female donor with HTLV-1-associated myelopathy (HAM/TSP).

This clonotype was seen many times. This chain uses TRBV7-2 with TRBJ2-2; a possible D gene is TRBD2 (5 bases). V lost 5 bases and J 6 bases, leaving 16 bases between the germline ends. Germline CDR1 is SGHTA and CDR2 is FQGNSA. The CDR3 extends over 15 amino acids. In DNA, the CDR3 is TGTGCCAGCAGCCTCAACACTAGGACCGCCGGGGAGCTGTTTTTT. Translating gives CASSLNTRTAGELFF.

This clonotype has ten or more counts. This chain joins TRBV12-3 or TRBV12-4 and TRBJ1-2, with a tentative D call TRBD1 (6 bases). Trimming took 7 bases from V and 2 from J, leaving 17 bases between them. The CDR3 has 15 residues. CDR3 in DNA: TGTGCCAGCACTCCGGCAGGGGCCCCCAACTATGGCTACACCTTC. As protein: CASTPAGAPNYGYTF.

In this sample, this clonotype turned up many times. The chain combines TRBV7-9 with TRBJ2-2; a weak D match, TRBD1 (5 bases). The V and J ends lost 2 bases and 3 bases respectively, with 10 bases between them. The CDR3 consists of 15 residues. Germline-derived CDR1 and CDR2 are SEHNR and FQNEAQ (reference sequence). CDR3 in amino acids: CASSLLGADTGELFF. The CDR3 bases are TGTGCCAGCAGCTTATTAGGGGCGGACACCGGGGAGCTGTTTTTT.

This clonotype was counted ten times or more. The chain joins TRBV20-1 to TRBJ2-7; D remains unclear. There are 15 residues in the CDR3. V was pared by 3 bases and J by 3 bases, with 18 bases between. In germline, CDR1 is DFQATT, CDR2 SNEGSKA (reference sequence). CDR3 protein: CSASLSPTAVYEQYF. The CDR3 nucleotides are TGCAGTGCTAGCCTATCTCCGACGGCAGTCTACGAGCAGTACTTC.

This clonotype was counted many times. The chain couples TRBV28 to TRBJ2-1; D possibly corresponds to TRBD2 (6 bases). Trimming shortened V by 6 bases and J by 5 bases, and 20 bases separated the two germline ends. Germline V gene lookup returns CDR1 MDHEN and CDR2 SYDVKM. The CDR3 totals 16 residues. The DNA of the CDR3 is TGTGCCAGCAGCCGTCCCCTAGCGAGGACCCACAATGAGCAGTTCTTC. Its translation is CASSRPLARTHNEQFF.

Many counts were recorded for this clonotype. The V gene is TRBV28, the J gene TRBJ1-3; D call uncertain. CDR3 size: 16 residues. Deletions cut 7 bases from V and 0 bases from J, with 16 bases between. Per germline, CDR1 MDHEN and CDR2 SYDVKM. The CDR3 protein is CASTTQQGRSGNTIYF. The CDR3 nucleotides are TGTGCCAGCACCACCCAACAAGGACGCTCTGGAAACACCATATATTTT. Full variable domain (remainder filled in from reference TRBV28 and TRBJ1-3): DVKVTQSSRYLVKRTGEKVFLECVQDMDHENMFWYRQDPGLGLRLIYFSYDVKMKEKGDIPEGYSVSREKKERFSLILESASTNQTSMYLCASTTQQGRSGNTIYFGEGSWLTVV.

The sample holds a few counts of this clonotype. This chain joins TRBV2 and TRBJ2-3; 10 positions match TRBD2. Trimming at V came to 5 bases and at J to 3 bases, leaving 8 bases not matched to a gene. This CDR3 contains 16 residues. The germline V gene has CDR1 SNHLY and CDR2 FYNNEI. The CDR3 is CASSRTASGGTDTQYF. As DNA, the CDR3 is TGTGCCAGCAGTCGAACGGCTAGCGGGGGAACAGATACGCAGTATTTT.

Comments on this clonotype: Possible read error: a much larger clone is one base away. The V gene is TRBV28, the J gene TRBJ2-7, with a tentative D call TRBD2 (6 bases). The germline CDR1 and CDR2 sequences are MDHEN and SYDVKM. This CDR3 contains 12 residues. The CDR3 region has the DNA TGTGCCAGCAGTACACGGGACTGGGGGACTGACTTC. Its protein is CASSTRDWGTDF.

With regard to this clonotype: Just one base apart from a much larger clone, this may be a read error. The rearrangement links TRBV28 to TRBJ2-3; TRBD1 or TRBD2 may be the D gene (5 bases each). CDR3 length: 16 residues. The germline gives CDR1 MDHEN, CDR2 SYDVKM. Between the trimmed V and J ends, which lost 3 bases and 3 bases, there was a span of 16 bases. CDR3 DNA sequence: TGTGCCAGCAGTTTTTTTGTAGTGGGGGAAACAGATACGCAGTATTTT. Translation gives CASSFFVVGETDTQYF.

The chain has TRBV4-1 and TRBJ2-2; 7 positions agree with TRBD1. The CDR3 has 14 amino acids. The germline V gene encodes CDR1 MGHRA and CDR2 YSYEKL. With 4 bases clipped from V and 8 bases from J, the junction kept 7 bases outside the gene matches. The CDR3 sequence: CASSRGQAGGELFF. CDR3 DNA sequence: TGCGCCAGCAGCCGTGGACAGGCTGGGGGGGAGCTGTTTTTT.